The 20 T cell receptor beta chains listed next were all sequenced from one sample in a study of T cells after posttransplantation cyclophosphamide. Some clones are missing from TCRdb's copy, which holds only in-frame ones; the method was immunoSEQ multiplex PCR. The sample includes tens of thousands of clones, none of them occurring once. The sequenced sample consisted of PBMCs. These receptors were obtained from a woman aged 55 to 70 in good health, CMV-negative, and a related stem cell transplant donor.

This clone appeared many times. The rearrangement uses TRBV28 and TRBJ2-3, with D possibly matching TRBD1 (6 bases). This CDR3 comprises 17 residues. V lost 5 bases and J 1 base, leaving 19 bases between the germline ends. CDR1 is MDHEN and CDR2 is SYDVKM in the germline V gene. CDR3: CASSTQGQGKGTDTQYF. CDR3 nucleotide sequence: TGTGCCAGCAGTACCCAGGGGCAGGGAAAGGGCACAGATACGCAGTATTTT.

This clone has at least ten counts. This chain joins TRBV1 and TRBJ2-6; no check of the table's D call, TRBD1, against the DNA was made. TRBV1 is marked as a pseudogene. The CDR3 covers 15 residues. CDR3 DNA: TGCACCAGCAGTTATCGACAGCCTGGGGCCAACGTCCTGACTTTC. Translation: CTSSYRQPGANVLTF.

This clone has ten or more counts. The CDR3 loop reads CASSQELGGVAQQPQHF. The CDR3 coding sequence is TGCGCCAGCAGCCAAGAGTTGGGGGGGGTCGCACAGCAGCCCCAGCATTTT. The chain joins TRBV4-3 to TRBJ1-5; tentative D call: TRBD1 (5 bases). The V and J ends lost 0 bases and 7 bases respectively, with 19 bases between them. CDR1 and CDR2 (germline): LGHNA, YSLEER. This CDR3 region has 17 residues.

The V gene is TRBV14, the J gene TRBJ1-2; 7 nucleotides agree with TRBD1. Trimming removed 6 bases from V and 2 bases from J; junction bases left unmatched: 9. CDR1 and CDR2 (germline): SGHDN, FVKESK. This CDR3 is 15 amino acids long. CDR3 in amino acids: CASRKTEGQNYGYTF. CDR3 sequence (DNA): TGTGCCAGCAGGAAGACCGAGGGACAGAACTATGGCTACACCTTC. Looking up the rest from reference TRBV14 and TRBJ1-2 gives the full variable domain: EAGVTQFPSHSVIEKGQTVTLRCDPISGHDNLYWYRRVMGKEIKFLLHFVKESKQDESGMPNNRFLAERTGGTYSTLKVQPAELEDSGVYFCASRKTEGQNYGYTFGSGTRLTVV.

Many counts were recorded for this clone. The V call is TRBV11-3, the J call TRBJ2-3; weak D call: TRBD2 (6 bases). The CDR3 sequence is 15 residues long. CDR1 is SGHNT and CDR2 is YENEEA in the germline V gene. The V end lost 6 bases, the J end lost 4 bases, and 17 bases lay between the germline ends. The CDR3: CASSHTGVGPDTQYF. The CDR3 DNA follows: TGTGCCAGCAGTCATACGGGGGTCGGTCCAGATACGCAGTATTTT.

This CDR3 is CASYWGGGGTQETQYF. The DNA of the CDR3 is TGCGCCAGCTACTGGGGCGGGGGAGGCACCCAAGAGACCCAGTACTTC. The rearrangement joins TRBV5-1 to TRBJ2-5; 7 bases map to TRBD2. In germline, CDR1 is SGHRS, CDR2 YFSETQ. The J segment lost 1 base and the V segment lost 7 bases, leaving 13 bases of the junction unmatched. CDR3 length equals 16 residues.

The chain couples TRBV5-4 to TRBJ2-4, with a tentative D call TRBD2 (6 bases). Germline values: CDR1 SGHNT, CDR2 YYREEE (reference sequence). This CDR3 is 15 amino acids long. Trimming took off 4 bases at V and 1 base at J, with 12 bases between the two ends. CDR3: CASSSGPPAKNIQYF. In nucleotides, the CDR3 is TGTGCCAGCAGCAGCGGGCCACCTGCCAAAAACATTCAGTACTTC.

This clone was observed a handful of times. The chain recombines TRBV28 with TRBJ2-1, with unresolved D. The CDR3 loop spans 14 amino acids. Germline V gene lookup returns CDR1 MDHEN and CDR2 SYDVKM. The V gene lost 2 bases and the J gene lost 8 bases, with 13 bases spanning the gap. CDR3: CASSLGPPNDEQFF. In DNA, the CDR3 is TGTGCCAGCAGTTTAGGGCCCCCGAATGATGAGCAGTTCTTC. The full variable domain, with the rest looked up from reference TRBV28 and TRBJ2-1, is DVKVTQSSRYLVKRTGEKVFLECVQDMDHENMFWYRQDPGLGLRLIYFSYDVKMKEKGDIPEGYSVSREKKERFSLILESASTNQTSMYLCASSLGPPNDEQFFGPGTRLTVL.

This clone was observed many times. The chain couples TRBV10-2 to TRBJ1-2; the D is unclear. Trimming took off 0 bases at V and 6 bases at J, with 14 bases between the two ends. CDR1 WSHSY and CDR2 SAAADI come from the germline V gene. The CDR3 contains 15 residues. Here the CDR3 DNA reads TGCGCCAGCAGTGAGTCATGGCAGGATAGGCATGGCTACACCTTC. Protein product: CASSESWQDRHGYTF.

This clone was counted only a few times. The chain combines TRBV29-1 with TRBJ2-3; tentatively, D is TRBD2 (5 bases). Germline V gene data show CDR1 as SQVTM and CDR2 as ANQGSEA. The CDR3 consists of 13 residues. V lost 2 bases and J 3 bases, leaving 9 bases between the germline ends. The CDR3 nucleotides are TGCAGCGTTGAACTCAGACTAACAGATACGCAGTATTTT. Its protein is CSVELRLTDTQYF.

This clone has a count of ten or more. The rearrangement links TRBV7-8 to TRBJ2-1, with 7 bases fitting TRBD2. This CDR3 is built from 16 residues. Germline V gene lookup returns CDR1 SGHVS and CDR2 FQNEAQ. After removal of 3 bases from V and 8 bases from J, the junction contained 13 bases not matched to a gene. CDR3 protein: CASSFRPSLATDEQFF. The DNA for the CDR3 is TGTGCCAGCAGCTTCCGTCCCTCACTAGCGACGGATGAGCAGTTCTTC.

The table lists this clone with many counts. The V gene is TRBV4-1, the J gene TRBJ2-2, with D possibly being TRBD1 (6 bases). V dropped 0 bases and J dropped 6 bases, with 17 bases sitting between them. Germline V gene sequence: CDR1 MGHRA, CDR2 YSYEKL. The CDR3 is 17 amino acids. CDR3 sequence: CASSQDTQGISAGELFF. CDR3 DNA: TGCGCCAGCAGCCAAGATACACAGGGTATCTCTGCCGGGGAGCTGTTTTTT.

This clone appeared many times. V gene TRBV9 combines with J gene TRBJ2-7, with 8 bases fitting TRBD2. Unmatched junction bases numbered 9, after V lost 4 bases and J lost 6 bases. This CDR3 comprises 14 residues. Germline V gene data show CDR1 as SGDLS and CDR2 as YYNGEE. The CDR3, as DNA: TGTGCCAGCAGCTCTGCGGGAGGAGAAGGCGAGCAGTACTTC. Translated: CASSSAGGEGEQYF.

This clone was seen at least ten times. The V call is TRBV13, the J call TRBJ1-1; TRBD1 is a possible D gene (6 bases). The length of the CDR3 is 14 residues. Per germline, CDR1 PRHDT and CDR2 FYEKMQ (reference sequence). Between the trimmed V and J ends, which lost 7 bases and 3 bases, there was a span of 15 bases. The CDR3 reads CASTFRGLDTEAFF. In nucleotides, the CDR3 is TGTGCCAGCACATTCAGGGGCCTGGACACTGAAGCTTTCTTT.

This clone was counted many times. The CDR3 nucleotides read TGCGCCAGCAGCTTCGGGGTTAGGAATGAAAAACTGTTTTTT. It translates to CASSFGVRNEKLFF. The V and J genes are TRBV5-1 and TRBJ1-4; no reliable D call. Per the germline V gene, CDR1 is SGHRS and CDR2 is YFSETQ. This CDR3 spans 14 amino acids. V dropped 2 bases and J dropped 5 bases, with 10 bases sitting between them.

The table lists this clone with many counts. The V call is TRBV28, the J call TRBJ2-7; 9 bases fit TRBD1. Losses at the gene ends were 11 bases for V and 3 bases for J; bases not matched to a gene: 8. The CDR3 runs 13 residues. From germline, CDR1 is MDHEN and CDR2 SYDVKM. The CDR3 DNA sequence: TGTGCCGCACACGGGACAGGGCTCTACGAGCAGTACTTC. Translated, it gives CAAHGTGLYEQYF.

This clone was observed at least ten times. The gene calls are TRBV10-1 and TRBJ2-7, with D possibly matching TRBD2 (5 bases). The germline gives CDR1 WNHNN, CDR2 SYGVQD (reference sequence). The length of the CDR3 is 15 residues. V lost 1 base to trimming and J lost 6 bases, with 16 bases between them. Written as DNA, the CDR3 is TGCGCCAGCAGTGAGTTCCGGGATTCTACTAGCGAGCAGTACTTC. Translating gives CASSEFRDSTSEQYF.

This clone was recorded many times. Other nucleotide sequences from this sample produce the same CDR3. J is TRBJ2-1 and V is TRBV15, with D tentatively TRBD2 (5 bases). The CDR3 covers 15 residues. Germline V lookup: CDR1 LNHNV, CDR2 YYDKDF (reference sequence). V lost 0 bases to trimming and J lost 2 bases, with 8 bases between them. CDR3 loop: CATSRDPAAYNEQFF. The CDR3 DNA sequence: TGTGCCACCAGCAGAGATCCAGCGGCCTACAATGAGCAGTTCTTC.

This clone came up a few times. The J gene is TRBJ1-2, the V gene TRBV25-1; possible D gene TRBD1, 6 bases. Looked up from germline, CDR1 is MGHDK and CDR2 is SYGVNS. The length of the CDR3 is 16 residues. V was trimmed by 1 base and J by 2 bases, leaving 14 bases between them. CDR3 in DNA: TGTGCCAGCAGTGAATGGAGGGGGGGCGAAAACTATGGCTACACCTTC. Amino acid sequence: CASSEWRGGENYGYTF.

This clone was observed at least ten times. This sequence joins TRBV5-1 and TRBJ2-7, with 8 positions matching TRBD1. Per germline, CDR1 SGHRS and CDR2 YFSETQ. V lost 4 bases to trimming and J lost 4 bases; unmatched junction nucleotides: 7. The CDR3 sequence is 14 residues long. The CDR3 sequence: CASSIGQGRYEQYV. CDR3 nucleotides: TGCGCCAGCAGCATAGGACAGGGACGATACGAGCAGTACGTC.